These 21 T cell receptor beta chains came from one sample sequenced in a study of blood T cell repertoires in COVID-19. Produced via immunoSEQ multiplex PCR; TCRdb's table is partial and in-frame only. The sample yields around 53,000 clones, about 83% seen once. Sequencing input: peripheral blood. These receptors originate from a woman aged 60-70 years with COVID-19, enrolled during active disease.

This clone has a handful of counts. This rearrangement joins TRBV25-1 to TRBJ1-6, with D perhaps TRBD1 (6 bases). Germline V gene sequence: CDR1 MGHDK, CDR2 SYGVNS. Trimming removed 1 base at V and 7 bases at J, with 11 bases between. This CDR3 has 15 residues. CDR3 protein: CASSEWGQVNSPLHF. The CDR3 DNA reads TGTGCCAGCAGTGAATGGGGACAAGTAAATTCACCCCTCCACTTT.

This CDR3 reads CASSPQGSYYEQYF. CDR3 DNA: TGTGCCAGCAGCCCCCAGGGAAGTTACTACGAGCAGTACTTC. J is TRBJ2-7 and V is TRBV11-3; TRBD1 is a possible D gene (5 bases). The CDR3 sequence is 14 residues long. Germline values: CDR1 SGHNT, CDR2 YENEEA. V was clipped by 5 bases and J by 3 bases, with 14 bases between them.

This clone was seen only a few times. The chain has TRBV19 and TRBJ1-6, with TRBD1 identical over 9 bases. Germline CDR1 and CDR2: LNHDA and SQIVND (reference sequence). The CDR3 is made up of 15 amino acids. The V gene end was trimmed by 4 bases and the J gene end by 6 bases; junction bases not matched to a gene: 4. The CDR3 DNA sequence: TGTGCCAGTAGTAACGAGGACAGGGGTAATTCACCCCTCCACTTT. Translating gives CASSNEDRGNSPLHF.

The chain recombines TRBV19 with TRBJ2-4; weak D call: TRBD2 (6 bases). This CDR3 comprises 17 residues. Trimming stripped 5 bases from V and 0 bases from J, with 17 bases between. Looked up from germline, CDR1 is LNHDA and CDR2 is SQIVND (reference sequence). CDR3 in DNA: TGTGCCAGTAGTCCCACCGGACTGGGACTAGCCAAAAACATTCAGTACTTC. This codes for CASSPTGLGLAKNIQYF.

The rearrangement links TRBV25-1 to TRBJ1-1, with D possibly being TRBD1 (5 bases). Trimming took 1 base from V and 0 from J, leaving 12 bases between them. The germline CDR1 and CDR2 sequences are MGHDK and SYGVNS. The CDR3 extends over 16 amino acids. CDR3 region: CASSEWGDAMNTEAFF. The CDR3 bases are TGTGCCAGCAGTGAATGGGGGGATGCTATGAACACTGAAGCTTTCTTT.

The rearrangement links TRBV28 to TRBJ2-7; tentatively, D is TRBD1 (6 bases). The CDR3 spans 14 residues. Trimming removed 2 bases from V and 0 bases from J, with 8 bases in between. Germline CDR1 reads MDHEN; CDR2 reads SYDVKM. The CDR3 DNA is TGTGCCAGCAGTTTAACAGGGTCCTCCTACGAGCAGTACTTC. It is translated as CASSLTGSSYEQYF.

The chain links TRBV6-6 to TRBJ2-7; TRBD2 aligns across 11 bases. The V segment lost 6 bases and the J segment 3 bases; nucleotides outside the gene matches: 4. The CDR3 is 14 amino acids. The V gene's germline CDR1 is MNHNY and CDR2 SVGAGI (reference sequence). The CDR3 spells CASRDSGRGYEQYF. In DNA form, the CDR3 reads TGTGCCAGCAGGGATAGCGGGAGGGGCTACGAGCAGTACTTC.

The chain employs TRBV4-1 and TRBJ2-5, with a tentative D call TRBD1 (5 bases). With 4 bases removed from V and 4 bases from J, the gap between germline ends came to 10 bases. The length of the CDR3 is 13 residues. Germline-derived CDR1 and CDR2 are MGHRA and YSYEKL. The CDR3 DNA sequence: TGCGCCAGCAGCCTAGACAGTGCAGAGACCCAGTACTTC. It specifies CASSLDSAETQYF.

The chain carries TRBV19 and TRBJ1-2; 7 bases are shared with TRBD1. From germline, CDR1 is LNHDA and CDR2 SQIVND (reference sequence). After removal of 3 bases from V and 7 bases from J, the junction contained 11 bases not matched to a gene. This CDR3 region has 15 residues. CDR3: CASSMQTGSLRGYTF. The CDR3 DNA sequence: TGTGCCAGTAGTATGCAGACAGGGAGCCTTCGTGGCTACACCTTC.

This clone was counted once. The chain links TRBV5-1 to TRBJ1-6; D unclear. V was shortened by 0 bases and J by 8 bases, with 9 bases between the two germline ends. Germline-derived CDR1 and CDR2 are SGHRS and YFSETQ. This CDR3 comprises 14 residues. CDR3 nucleotides: TGCGCCAGCAGCTTGGACCAGAATTATTCACCCCTCCACTTT. Translating gives CASSLDQNYSPLHF.

The V call is TRBV28, the J call TRBJ2-7; TRBD2 matches 7 bases. There are 15 residues in the CDR3. The J segment lost 1 base and the V segment lost 5 bases, leaving 8 bases of the junction unmatched. Germline V CDR1 and CDR2: MDHEN, SYDVKM. CDR3 loop: CASSGGGSRSYEQYF. As DNA, the CDR3 is TGTGCCAGCAGTGGGGGGGGGAGTAGGTCCTACGAGCAGTACTTC.

The chain joins TRBV3-1 (or the pseudogene TRBV3-2) to TRBJ1-1; D is unresolved. The CDR3 length is 13 residues. Germline CDR1 and CDR2: LGHDT and YNNKEL (reference sequence). The V gene lost 4 bases and the J gene lost 5 bases, with 11 bases spanning the gap. Here the CDR3 DNA reads TGTGCCAGCAGCCCTCATTTCACAACTGAAGCTTTCTTT. It codes for CASSPHFTTEAFF.

The genes are TRBV19 and TRBJ1-2, with 7 bases identical to TRBD1. The CDR3 contains 14 residues. V was clipped by 7 bases and J by 3 bases; unmatched bases: 8. CDR1 is LNHDA, CDR2 SQIVND, per germline (reference sequence). CDR3 DNA sequence: TGTGCCAGTAAGTCGGGACAGAGCGACTATGGCTACACCTTC. It yields the protein CASKSGQSDYGYTF.

V is TRBV5-1 and J is TRBJ2-5; TRBD2 might be the D (5 bases). V lost 3 bases and J 5 bases, leaving 11 bases between the germline ends. Germline V gene sequence: CDR1 SGHRS, CDR2 YFSETQ. The CDR3 runs to 13 residues. Here the CDR3 reads CASSYGPGETQYF. CDR3 nucleotides: TGCGCCAGCAGCTACGGACCGGGGGAGACCCAGTACTTC.

Here the CDR3 DNA reads TGTGCCAGCAGGGGCTGGGGGGAGCCTAATGAAAAACTGTTTTTT. Residues: CASRGWGEPNEKLFF. The chain joins TRBV28 to TRBJ1-4; D perhaps matches TRBD1 (5 bases). V was cut by 6 bases and J by 3 bases, with 14 bases left in between. CDR3 length equals 15 residues. Per germline, CDR1 MDHEN and CDR2 SYDVKM.

V usage is TRBV18 and J usage is TRBJ2-2; 14 nucleotides agree with TRBD2. In germline, CDR1 is KGHSH, CDR2 LQKENI. The CDR3 length is 16 residues. V was clipped by 3 bases and J by 6 bases; unmatched bases: 3. The CDR3 is CASSPGLAGVPGELFF. In nucleotides, the CDR3 is TGTGCCAGCTCACCGGGACTAGCGGGAGTGCCCGGGGAGCTGTTTTTT.

The chain combines TRBV5-1 with TRBJ1-4; D ambiguous. This CDR3 spans 15 amino acids. Germline V gene data show CDR1 as SGHRS and CDR2 as YFSETQ. V was pared by 0 bases and J by 7 bases, with 13 bases between. The CDR3 reads CASSLGVGRGEKLFF. CDR3 sequence (DNA): TGCGCCAGCAGCTTGGGGGTCGGCCGCGGTGAAAAACTGTTTTTT.

The rearrangement links TRBV19 to TRBJ1-4, with 8 bases fitting TRBD1. This CDR3 region has 14 residues. Germline V gives CDR1 LNHDA, CDR2 SQIVND (reference sequence). V shed 7 bases and J 7 bases; nucleotides not matched to a gene: 8. CDR3: CASTRSGGGEKLFF. The DNA for the CDR3 is TGTGCCAGTACTAGATCAGGGGGCGGTGAAAAACTGTTTTTT.

The chain combines TRBV10-2 with TRBJ2-1; D gene unclear. From germline, CDR1 is WSHSY and CDR2 SAAADI. The V and J ends lost 1 base and 6 bases respectively, with 13 bases between them. This CDR3 region has 15 residues. As DNA, the CDR3 is TGCGCCAGCAGTGAGTTTATTCCGGGTTCCAATGAGCAGTTCTTC. Residues: CASSEFIPGSNEQFF.

The V call is TRBV3-1 (or the pseudogene TRBV3-2), the J call TRBJ2-1; TRBD2 agrees at 11 bases. The ends lost 5 bases at V and 5 bases at J; junction bases unmatched: 8. The germline V gene has CDR1 LGHDT and CDR2 YNNKEL (reference sequence). This CDR3 region has 16 residues. The CDR3 bases are TGTGCCAGCAGCACGCGGACTAGCGGGTCAAACAATGAGCAGTTCTTC. Protein product: CASSTRTSGSNNEQFF.

This chain connects TRBV18 to TRBJ2-7, with D maybe TRBD2 (5 bases). CDR3 length: 14 amino acids. From germline, CDR1 is KGHSH and CDR2 LQKENI. V lost 2 bases and J 3 bases, leaving 11 bases between the germline ends. CDR3: CASSPNPGNYEQYF. CDR3 nucleotides: TGTGCCAGCTCACCAAACCCGGGAAACTACGAGCAGTACTTC.